Listed below are T cell receptor beta chains from one sample, sequenced in a study of blood T cell repertoires in COVID-19. Some clones are missing from TCRdb's copy, which holds only in-frame ones; the method was immunoSEQ multiplex PCR. The table has roughly 500,000 clones, roughly 89% seen once. The sample was peripheral blood. The receptor source for this set is a man aged 18 to 30 with COVID-19, enrolled during active disease. CDR3s leave out the opening cysteine and the closing phenylalanine or tryptophan. The listing skips clone size in some rows; elsewhere it reads once, few, many or a size class.

J	length	size	V	CDR3
TRBJ2-1	11	NA	TRBV29-1	SVAFGGGNEQF
TRBJ2-3	12	NA	TRBV2	ASSLSGGTDTQY
TRBJ1-2	11	NA	TRBV18	ASSGQGGNGYT
TRBJ2-1	13	once	TRBV6-5	ASSPGTSLGNEQF
TRBJ1-2	11	NA	TRBV6-5	ASSHAGDGGYT
TRBJ1-6	12	NA	TRBV19	ASSMGVRNSPLH
TRBJ2-2	15	NA	TRBV6-2/TRBV6-3	ASSNPGLAGSSGELF
TRBJ2-5	11	NA	TRBV18	ASSDGLVGTQY
TRBJ2-3	14	NA	TRBV3-1/TRBV3-2	ASSQDRLRGADTQY
TRBJ2-1	12	NA	TRBV4-1	ASSHVSRDNEQF
TRBJ2-7	14	NA	TRBV7-9	ASSLGLAGSDDEQY
TRBJ2-3	13	NA	TRBV24-1	ATSFQRSSTDTQY
TRBJ2-1	11	NA	TRBV2	ASNSGSYNEQF
TRBJ2-5	10	NA	TRBV29-1	SFRADQETQY
TRBJ2-7	13	NA	TRBV29-1	SVEDGDRPPYEQY
TRBJ2-1	12	NA	TRBV7-8	ASSPSGRDNEQF
TRBJ1-5	11	NA	TRBV14	ASSPGGDQPQH
TRBJ2-1	13	NA	TRBV19	ASSESGTAYNEQF
TRBJ1-1	11	NA	TRBV19	ASSMTGVTEAF
TRBJ2-7	12	NA	TRBV2	ASRGDRAFYEQY
TRBJ2-2	13	NA	TRBV7-9	ASSPGEGQAGELF
TRBJ2-1	13	NA	TRBV5-1	ASSPLAEGYNEQF
TRBJ2-7	11	once	TRBV15	ATSRDRSYEQY
TRBJ2-1	16	once	TRBV7-2	ASSQSLGTGINYNEQF
TRBJ2-3	13	NA	TRBV6-1	ASSEALAGADTQY
TRBJ2-7	14	NA	TRBV5-1	ASSSDPDRVNYEQY
TRBJ1-5	11	NA	TRBV12-3/TRBV12-4	ASSPGRRQPQH
TRBJ2-7	11	NA	TRBV19	ASRRGLSYEQY
TRBJ1-2	13	NA	TRBV5-6	ASSLGTGTGYGYT
TRBJ1-2	13	NA	TRBV7-9	ASSSPDRPNYGYT
TRBJ1-3	17	NA	TRBV11-2	ASSLTPLTRTGSRYTIY
TRBJ2-7	11	NA	TRBV7-7	ASSHGTAYEQY
TRBJ2-7	17	NA	TRBV11-2	ASSFSILTTGLGEREQY
TRBJ1-1	11	NA	TRBV3-1/TRBV3-2	ASSLQGASEAF
TRBJ2-1	13	NA	TRBV27	ASSLSGSSYNEQF
TRBJ2-7	14	NA	TRBV4-1	ASSHVTSGRFYEQY